This T cell receptor (beta chain) originates from a study of blood T cell repertoires in COVID-19 (dated by TCRdb to 2020 to 2022). Notes on the research overall: Collaborator samples came from the United States, Italy and Spain and covered acute and convalescent phases of COVID-19. The material from the prospective study consisted of cDNA or gDNA derived from T cells, B-cell-depleted T cells, or PBMCs. The samples were drawn from the first 160 participants of the ongoing ImmuneRACE study and from 950 to 1,500 subjects provided by 6 global collaborators. The dataset comprised deeply sampled blood TCRbeta repertoires from subjects exposed to, actively infected with, or recovered from COVID-19. Where available, HLA class I and class II types were taken from metadata supplied by the sample provider and were not determined by assay-based typing. A de-identified subject ID, COVID-19 status, age in years and sex were almost always included in the sample metadata. The repertoires were released in a freely available public database intended as a resource for research on the immune response to SARS-CoV-2.

Study-wide findings and limitations: The amount of clinical and demographic metadata varied by source and participant and was provided uncurated.

The cysteine opens and the phenylalanine closes a CDR3 of 12 amino acids. CDR3 DNA is the only sequence kept; it has 36 bases, read in frame from the first base. Based on the germline V gene, the CDR1 and CDR2 sequences are MDHEN and SYDVKM. V is cut back by 7 bases and J by 4 bases, with 2 bases in the junction unmatched. Each collaborating institution followed its own protocols to collect whole blood in K2EDTA tubes. For TCRbeta analysis, collaborator samples were shipped as frozen whole blood, as isolated PBMCs, or as DNA extracted from either sample type. TCRbeta CDR3 regions were amplified from genomic DNA using the immunoSEQ Assay, a bias-controlled multiplex PCR. Per the original workflow: Nucleated cell counts per sample were estimated from amplification of reference gene primers within the assay. Sequence reads were collapsed and filtered to measure the absolute abundance of every unique TCRbeta CDR3 rearrangement. For each sample, productive Simpson clonality was calculated as the square root of Simpson's diversity index over productive rearrangements. In TCRdb, the immuneACCESS table is reduced to in-frame sequences with V and J assigned. These tables do not hold every clone; where another copy was compared, an unresolved V gene accounts for under half, and the others remain unexplained. V, J and clone size derive from that table, while D and trimming were established from the DNA sequence. The sample table holds 140,000 or so clones, of which roughly 85% were seen once. The top ten hold less than 3% of the sample.

As to this clone: Its antigen target is currently unknown. Per-nucleotide qualities are absent, and no much larger clonotype sits a single base away.

The source of this sequence is a man aged 50-60 years with acute or convalescent COVID-19. The source material was peripheral blood. The chain is made from TRBV28 and TRBJ2-5, with 8 middle bases fitting TRBD1. The base sequence is TGTGCCAGCATAGGACAGGGAGAGACCCAGTACTTC. It codes for CASIGQGETQYF.